Sequencing of this TCR beta chain was carried out in a study of neurological immune-mediated disorders. Sequencing runs each yielded over 180 million TCR-beta sequences from 15-18 subjects. TCRdb independently ran MiXCR on the 5' RACE reads; one entry per CDR3 protein. The sample includes more than 75,000 distinct CDR3 sequences, 9% to 12% seen only once; the top ten take about 1.8%. The germline V and J ends were trimmed by 6 bases and 2 bases, with 14 bases remaining between them. Germline V gene sequence: CDR1 SGHRS, CDR2 YFSETQ. This CDR3 is 15 amino acids long. In this sample, this clonotype turned up many times. Its target is not known. Study-level points and caveats: Multiple sclerosis, the disease with the least TCR clonal expansion, fell below healthy controls, whereas HTLV-1-associated myelopathy showed the most.

The rearrangement joins TRBV5-1 to TRBJ2-2; D is possibly TRBD1 (5 bases). The TCR was taken from a man aged 40-49 years in good health. What was sequenced was PBMCs. As DNA, the CDR3 is TGCGCCAGCACCCCAAGGGGTACTAACACCGGGGAGCTGTTTTTT. Its translation is CASTPRGTNTGELFF.